This T cell receptor (beta chain) was sequenced in a study of T cell changes during pregnancy in multiple sclerosis. The CDR3 sequence is 15 residues long. The V and J ends lost 3 bases and 6 bases, in that order; junction bases with no gene match: 6. Looked up from germline, CDR1 is ENHRY and CDR2 is SYGVKD. Repertoires were generated with immunoSEQ multiplex PCR, while TCRdb's copy carries only in-frame clones and drops some. Of around 25,000 clones listed, roughly 89% are singletons. V usage is TRBV10-3 and J usage is TRBJ2-2; 8 nucleotides align to TRBD2. The sequencing used CD8+ T cells from peripheral blood mononuclear cells, collected in the first trimester of pregnancy. This receptor was identified in a female donor in good health, enrolled as a control in a pregnancy study. The CDR3 DNA sequence: TGTGCCATCAGTGAAATGGCGGGGGGTGCCGGGGAGCTGTTTTTT. Protein sequence: CAISEMAGGAGELFF.